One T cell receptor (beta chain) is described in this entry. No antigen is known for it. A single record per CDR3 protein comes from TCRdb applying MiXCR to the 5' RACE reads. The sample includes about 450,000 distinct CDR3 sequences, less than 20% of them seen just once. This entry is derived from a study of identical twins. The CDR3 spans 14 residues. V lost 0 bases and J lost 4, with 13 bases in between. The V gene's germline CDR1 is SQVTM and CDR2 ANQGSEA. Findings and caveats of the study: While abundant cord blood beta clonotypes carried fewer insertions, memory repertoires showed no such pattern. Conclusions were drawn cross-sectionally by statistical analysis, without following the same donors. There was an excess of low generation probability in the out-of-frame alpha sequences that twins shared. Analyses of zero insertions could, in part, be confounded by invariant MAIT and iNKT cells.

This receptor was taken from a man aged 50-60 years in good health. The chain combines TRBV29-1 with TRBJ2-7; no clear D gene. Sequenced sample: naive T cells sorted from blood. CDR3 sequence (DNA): TGCAGCGTTGAAGAACGGCAGCAGCCGTACGAGCAGTACTTC. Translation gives CSVEERQQPYEQYF.